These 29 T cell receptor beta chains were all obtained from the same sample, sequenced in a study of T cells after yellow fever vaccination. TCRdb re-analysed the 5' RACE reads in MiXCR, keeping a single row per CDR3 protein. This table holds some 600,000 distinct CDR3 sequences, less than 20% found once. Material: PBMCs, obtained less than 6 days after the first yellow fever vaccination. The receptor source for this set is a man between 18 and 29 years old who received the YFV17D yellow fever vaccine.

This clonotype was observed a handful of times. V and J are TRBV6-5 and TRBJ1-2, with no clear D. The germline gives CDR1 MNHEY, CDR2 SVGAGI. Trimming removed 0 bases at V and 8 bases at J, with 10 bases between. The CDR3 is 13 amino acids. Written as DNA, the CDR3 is TGTGCCAGCAGTTACTCGCACGGGTCCGGCTACACCTTC. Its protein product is CASSYSHGSGYTF.

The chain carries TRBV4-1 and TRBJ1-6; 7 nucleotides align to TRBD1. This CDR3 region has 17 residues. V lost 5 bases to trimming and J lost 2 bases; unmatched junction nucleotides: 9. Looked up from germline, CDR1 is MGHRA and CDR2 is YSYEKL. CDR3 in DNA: TGCGCCAGCAGCAAAGGCCTAGGGGGCGCCTATAATTCACCCCTCCACTTT. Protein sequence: CASSKGLGGAYNSPLHF.

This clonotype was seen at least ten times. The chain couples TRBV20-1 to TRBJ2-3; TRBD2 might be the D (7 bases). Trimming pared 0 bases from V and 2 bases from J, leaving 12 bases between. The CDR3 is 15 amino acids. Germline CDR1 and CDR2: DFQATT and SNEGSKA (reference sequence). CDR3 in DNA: TGCAGTGCTAGAGATCGGCGGGGGCTCACAGATACGCAGTATTTT. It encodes CSARDRRGLTDTQYF.

CDR3 nucleotide sequence: TGTGCCAGCAGCGTAGTGCCGAGACAGGGGAACACCGGGGAGCTGTTTTTT. Protein: CASSVVPRQGNTGELFF. V is TRBV9 and J is TRBJ2-2, with 7 bases that match TRBD1. Trimming removed 0 bases from V and 1 base from J; junction bases left unmatched: 6. This CDR3 is 17 amino acids long. The germline V gene encodes CDR1 SGDLS and CDR2 YYNGEE.

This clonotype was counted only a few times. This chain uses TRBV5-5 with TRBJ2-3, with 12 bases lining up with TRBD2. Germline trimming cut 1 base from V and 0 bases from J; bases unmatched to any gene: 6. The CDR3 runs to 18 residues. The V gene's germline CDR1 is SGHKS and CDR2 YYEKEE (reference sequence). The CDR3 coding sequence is TGTGCCAGCAGCTTGTCTAGCGGGGGGGAGCCTAGCACAGATACGCAGTATTTT. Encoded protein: CASSLSSGGEPSTDTQYF.

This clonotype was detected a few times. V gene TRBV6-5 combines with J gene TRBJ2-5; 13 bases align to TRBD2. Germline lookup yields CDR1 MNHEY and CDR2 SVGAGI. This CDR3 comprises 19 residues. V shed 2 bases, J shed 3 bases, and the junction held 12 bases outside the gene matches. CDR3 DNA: TGTGCCAGCAGTTACGGAGAACGGACTAGCGGGGGAGAAGAAGAGACCCAGTACTTC. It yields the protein CASSYGERTSGGEEETQYF.

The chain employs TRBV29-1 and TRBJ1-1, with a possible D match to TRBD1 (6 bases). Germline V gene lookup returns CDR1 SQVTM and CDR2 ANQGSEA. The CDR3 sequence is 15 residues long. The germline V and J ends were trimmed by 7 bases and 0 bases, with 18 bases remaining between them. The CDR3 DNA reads TGCAGCGCCTATTCGGACAGAACCTTGAACACTGAAGCTTTCTTT. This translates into CSAYSDRTLNTEAFF.

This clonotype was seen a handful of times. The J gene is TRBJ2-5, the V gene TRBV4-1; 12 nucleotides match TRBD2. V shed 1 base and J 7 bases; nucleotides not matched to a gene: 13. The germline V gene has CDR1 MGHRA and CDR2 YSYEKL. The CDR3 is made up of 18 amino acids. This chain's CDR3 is CASSQASSGGASMGTQYF. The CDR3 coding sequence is TGCGCCAGCAGCCAAGCCTCTAGCGGGGGGGCGTCTATGGGGACCCAGTACTTC.

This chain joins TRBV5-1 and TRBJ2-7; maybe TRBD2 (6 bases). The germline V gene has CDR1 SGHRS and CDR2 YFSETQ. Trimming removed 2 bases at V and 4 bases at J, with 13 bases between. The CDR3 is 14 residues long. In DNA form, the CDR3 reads TGCGCCAGCAGCTTTGTAGGAGGGGCGTACGAGCAGTACGTC. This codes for CASSFVGGAYEQYV.

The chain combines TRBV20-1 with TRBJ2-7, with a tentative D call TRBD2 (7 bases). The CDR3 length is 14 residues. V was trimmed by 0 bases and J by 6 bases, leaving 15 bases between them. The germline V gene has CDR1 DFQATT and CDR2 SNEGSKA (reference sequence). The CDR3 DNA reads TGCAGTGCTAGAGATCAGCAGGGGAGGGGCGAGCAGTACGTC. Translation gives CSARDQQGRGEQYV.

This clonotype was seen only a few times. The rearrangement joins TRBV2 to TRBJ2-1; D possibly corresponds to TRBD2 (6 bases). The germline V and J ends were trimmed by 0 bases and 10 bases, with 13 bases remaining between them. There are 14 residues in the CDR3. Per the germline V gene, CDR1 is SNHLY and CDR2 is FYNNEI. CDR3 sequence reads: CASSEALDGGEQFF. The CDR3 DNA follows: TGTGCCAGCAGTGAAGCGCTAGACGGGGGAGAGCAGTTCTTC.

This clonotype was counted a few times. The CDR3 nucleotides are TGTGCCAGCAGGAGGGACATAGGCAATCAGCCCCAGCATTTT. This codes for CASRRDIGNQPQHF. J is TRBJ1-5 and V is TRBV2, with D possibly matching TRBD1 (6 bases). V shed 6 bases and J shed 2 bases, with 11 bases lying between them. The germline V gene has CDR1 SNHLY and CDR2 FYNNEI. This CDR3 region has 14 residues.

The CDR3 loop is CASSPDRPVGYTF. CDR3 sequence (DNA): TGTGCCAGCAGCCCGGACAGGCCGGTTGGCTACACCTTC. The chain joins TRBV11-2 to TRBJ1-2; 7 bases fit TRBD1. CDR1 and CDR2 from the germline V gene are SGHAT and FQNNGV. The CDR3 is made up of 13 amino acids. The V segment lost 5 bases and the J segment 7 bases; nucleotides outside the gene matches: 7.

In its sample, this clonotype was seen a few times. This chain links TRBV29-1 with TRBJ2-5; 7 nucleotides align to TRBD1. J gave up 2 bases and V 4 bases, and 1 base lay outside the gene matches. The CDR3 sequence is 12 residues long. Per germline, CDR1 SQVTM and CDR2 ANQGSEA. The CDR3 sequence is CSVARGQETQYF. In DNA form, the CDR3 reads TGCAGCGTTGCCAGGGGGCAAGAGACCCAGTACTTC.

CDR3: CASSQQVARGFGYSPLHF. DNA for the CDR3: TGCGCCAGCAGCCAACAGGTAGCCAGGGGGTTTGGGTACTCACCCCTCCACTTT. The genes are TRBV4-1 and TRBJ1-6; 7 bases are a match to TRBD1. This CDR3 comprises 18 residues. J lost 10 bases, V lost 2 bases, and 17 bases had no gene match. Per germline, CDR1 MGHRA and CDR2 YSYEKL.

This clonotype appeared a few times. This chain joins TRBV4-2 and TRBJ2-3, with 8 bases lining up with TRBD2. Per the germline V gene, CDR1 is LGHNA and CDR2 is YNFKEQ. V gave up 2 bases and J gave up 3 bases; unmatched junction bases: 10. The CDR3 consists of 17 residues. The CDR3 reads CASSQTTLGLGTDTQYF. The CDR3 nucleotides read TGTGCCAGCAGCCAAACCACCTTGGGACTAGGTACAGATACGCAGTATTTT.

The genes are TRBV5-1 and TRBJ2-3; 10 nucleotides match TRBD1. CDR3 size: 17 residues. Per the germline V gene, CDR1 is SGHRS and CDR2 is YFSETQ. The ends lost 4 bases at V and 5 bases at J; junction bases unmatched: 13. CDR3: CASSKVRTGGWGDTQYF. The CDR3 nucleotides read TGCGCCAGCAGCAAAGTGCGGACAGGGGGTTGGGGAGATACGCAGTATTTT.

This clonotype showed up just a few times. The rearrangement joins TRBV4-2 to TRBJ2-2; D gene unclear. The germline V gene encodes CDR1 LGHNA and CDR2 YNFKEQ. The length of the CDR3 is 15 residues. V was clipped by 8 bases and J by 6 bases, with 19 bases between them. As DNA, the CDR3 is TGTGCCAGCGCGGTGGGCAGTTTATTTTCCGGGGAGCTGTTTTTT. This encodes CASAVGSLFSGELFF.

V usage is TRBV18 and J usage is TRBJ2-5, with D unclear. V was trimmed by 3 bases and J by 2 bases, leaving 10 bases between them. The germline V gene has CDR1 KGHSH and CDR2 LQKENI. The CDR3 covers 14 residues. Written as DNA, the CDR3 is TGTGCCAGCTCACCCCGGGCCAGTCAAGAGACCCAGTACTTC. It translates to CASSPRASQETQYF.

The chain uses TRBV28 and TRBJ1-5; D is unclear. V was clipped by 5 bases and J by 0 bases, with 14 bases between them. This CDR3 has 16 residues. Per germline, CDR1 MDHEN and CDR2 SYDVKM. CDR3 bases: TGTGCCAGCAGTACCACCCCTCGCTATAGCAATCAGCCCCAGCATTTT. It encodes CASSTTPRYSNQPQHF.

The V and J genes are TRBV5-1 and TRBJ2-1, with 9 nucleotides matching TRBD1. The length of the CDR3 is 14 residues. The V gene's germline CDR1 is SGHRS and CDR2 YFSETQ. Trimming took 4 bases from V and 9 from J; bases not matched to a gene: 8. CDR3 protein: CASSPGTGIGEQFF. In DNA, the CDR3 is TGCGCCAGCAGCCCTGGGACAGGGATTGGTGAGCAGTTCTTC.

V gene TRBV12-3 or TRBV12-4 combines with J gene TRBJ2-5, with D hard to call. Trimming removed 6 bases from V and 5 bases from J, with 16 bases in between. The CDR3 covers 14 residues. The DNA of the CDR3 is TGTGCCAGCAGCCGTGACTCACCCCAGGAGACCCAGTACTTC. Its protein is CASSRDSPQETQYF.

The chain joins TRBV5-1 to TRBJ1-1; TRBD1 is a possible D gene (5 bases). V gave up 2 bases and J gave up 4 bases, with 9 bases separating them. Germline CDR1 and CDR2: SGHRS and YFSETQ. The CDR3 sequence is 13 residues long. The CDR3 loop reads CASSFQGATEAFF. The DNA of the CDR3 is TGCGCCAGCAGCTTTCAGGGTGCCACTGAAGCTTTCTTT.

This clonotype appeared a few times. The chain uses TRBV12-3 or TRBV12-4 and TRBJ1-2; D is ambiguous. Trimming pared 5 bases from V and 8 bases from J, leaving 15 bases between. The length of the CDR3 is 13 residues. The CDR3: CASSLTEGRGYTF. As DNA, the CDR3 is TGTGCCAGCAGTCTGACTGAAGGGCGGGGCTACACCTTC.

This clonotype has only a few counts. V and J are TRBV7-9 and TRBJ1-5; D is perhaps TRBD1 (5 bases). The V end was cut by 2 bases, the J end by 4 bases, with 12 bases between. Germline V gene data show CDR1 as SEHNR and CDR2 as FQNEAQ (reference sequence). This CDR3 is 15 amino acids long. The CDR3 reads CASSLPGGENQPQHF. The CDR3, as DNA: TGTGCCAGCAGCTTACCCGGGGGAGAGAATCAGCCCCAGCATTTT. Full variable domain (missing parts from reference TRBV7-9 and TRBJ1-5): DTGVSQNPRHKITKRGQNVTFRCDPISEHNRLYWYRQTLGQGPEFLTYFQNEAQLEKSRLLSDRFSAERPKGSFSTLEIQRTEQGDSAMYLCASSLPGGENQPQHFGDGTRLSIL.

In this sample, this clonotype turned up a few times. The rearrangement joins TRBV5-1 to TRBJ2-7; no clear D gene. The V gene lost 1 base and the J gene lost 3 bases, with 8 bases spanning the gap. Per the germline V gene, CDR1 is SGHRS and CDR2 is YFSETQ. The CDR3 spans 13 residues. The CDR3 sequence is CASSLIQYYEQYF. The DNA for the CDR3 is TGCGCCAGCAGCTTGATTCAGTACTACGAGCAGTACTTC.

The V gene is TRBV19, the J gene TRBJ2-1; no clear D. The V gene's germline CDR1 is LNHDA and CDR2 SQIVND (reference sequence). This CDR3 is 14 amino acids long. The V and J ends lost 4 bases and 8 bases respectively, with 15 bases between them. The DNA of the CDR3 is TGTGCCAGTAGTACTGCGGTCAGGTATGATGAGCAGTTCTTC. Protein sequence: CASSTAVRYDEQFF.

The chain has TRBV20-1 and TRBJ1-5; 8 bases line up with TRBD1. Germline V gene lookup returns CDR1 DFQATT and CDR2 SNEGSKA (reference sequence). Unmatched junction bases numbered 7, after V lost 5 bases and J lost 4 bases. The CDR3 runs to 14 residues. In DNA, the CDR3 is TGCAGTGCTTGGACAGGGAAAAGGAATCAGCCCCAGCATTTT. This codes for CSAWTGKRNQPQHF.

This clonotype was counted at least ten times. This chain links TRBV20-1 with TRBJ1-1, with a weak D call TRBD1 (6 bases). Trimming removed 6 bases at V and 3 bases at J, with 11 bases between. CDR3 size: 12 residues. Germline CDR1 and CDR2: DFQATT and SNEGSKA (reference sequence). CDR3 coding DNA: TGCAGTGCAAAGGGGGGGTACACTGAAGCTTTCTTT. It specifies CSAKGGYTEAFF.